This TCR beta chain is from a study of T-cell memory formation after mild COVID-19. TCRdb re-derived calls from the 5' RACE reads in MiXCR, one entry per CDR3 protein. The data contain 400,000 to 500,000 distinct CDR3 sequences, roughly 24% of them singletons. The V gene lost 0 bases and the J gene lost 4 bases, with 13 bases spanning the gap. The germline V gene has CDR1 MGHRA and CDR2 YSYEKL. The CDR3 runs 16 residues. This clonotype has at least ten counts. What it binds is not known. Study-level results: Cross-reactive memory seemingly joined, as some responding clones were found in pre-infection memory.

This chain links TRBV4-1 with TRBJ1-5; D remains unclear. This TCR was recovered from an adult woman who had mild COVID-19 (a few samples of this study predate the infection). Cell type and time point are not known. Sample: PBMCs or a T cell subset sorted from them (not recorded which). The CDR3 sequence: CASSQEGRAVNQPQHF. The CDR3 coding sequence is TGCGCCAGCAGCCAAGAGGGAAGGGCAGTTAATCAGCCCCAGCATTTT.